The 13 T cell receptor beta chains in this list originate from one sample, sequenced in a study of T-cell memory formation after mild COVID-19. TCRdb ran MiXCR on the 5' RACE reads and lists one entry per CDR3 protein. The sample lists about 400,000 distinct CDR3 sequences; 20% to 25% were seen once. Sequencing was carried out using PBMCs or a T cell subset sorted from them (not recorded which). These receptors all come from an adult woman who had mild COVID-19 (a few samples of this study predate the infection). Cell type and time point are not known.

This CDR3 reads CATQDTYNEQFF. The CDR3 nucleotides are TGTGCCACTCAGGACACTTACAATGAGCAGTTCTTC. The chain is built from TRBV19 and TRBJ2-1; tentative D call: TRBD1 (5 bases). Between the trimmed V and J ends, which lost 10 bases and 4 bases, there was a span of 11 bases. The CDR3 covers 12 residues. Germline values: CDR1 LNHDA, CDR2 SQIVND (reference sequence).

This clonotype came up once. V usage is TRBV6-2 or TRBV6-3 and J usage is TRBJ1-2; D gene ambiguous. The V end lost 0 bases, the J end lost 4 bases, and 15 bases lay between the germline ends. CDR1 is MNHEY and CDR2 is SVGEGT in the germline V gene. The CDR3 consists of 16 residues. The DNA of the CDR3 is TGTGCCAGCAGTTACTCATGGCTCAACTCGGGCTATGGCTACACCTTC. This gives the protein CASSYSWLNSGYGYTF.

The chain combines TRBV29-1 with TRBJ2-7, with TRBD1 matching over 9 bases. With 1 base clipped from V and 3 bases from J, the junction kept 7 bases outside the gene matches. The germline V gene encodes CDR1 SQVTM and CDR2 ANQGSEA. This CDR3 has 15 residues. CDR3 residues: CSVEVTGTGNYEQYF. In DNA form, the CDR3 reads TGCAGCGTTGAAGTCACCGGGACAGGGAACTACGAGCAGTACTTC.

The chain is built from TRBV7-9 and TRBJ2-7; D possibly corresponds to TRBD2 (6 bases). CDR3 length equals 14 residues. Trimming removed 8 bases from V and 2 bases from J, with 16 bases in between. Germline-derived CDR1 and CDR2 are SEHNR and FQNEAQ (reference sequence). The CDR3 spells CASFAGRPPYEQYF. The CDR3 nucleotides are TGTGCCAGCTTCGCAGGGAGGCCCCCCTACGAGCAGTACTTC.

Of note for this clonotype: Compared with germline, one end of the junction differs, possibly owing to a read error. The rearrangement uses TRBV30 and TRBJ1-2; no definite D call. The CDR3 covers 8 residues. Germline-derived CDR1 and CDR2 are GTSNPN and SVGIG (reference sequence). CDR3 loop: CAWSRYIF. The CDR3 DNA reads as TGTGCCTGGAGTCGGTACATCTTC.

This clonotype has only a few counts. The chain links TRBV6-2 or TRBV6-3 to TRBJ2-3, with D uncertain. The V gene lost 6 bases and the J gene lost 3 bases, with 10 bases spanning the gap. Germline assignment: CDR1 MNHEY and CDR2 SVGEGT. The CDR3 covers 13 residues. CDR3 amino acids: CASRATSTDTQYF. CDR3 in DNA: TGTGCCAGCAGGGCGACAAGTACAGATACGCAGTATTTT.

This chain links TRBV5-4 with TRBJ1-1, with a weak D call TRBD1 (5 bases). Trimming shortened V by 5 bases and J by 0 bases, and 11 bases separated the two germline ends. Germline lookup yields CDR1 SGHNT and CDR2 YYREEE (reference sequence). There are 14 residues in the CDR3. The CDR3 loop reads CASSPPGVNTEAFF. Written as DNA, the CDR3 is TGTGCCAGCAGTCCTCCGGGGGTGAACACTGAAGCTTTCTTT.

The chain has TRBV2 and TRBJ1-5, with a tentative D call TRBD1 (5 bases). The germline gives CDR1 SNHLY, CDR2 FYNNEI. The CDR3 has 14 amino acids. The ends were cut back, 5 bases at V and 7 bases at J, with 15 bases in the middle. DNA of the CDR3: TGTGCCAGCAGTTTCGGGGCTAGAGGACAGCCCCAGCATTTT. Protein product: CASSFGARGQPQHF.

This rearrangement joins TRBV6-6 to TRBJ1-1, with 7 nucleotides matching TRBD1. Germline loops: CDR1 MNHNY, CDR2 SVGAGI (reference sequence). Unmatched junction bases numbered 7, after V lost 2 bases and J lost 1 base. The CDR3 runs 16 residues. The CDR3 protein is CASSYPKQGWNTEAFF. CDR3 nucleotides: TGTGCCAGCAGTTACCCTAAACAGGGGTGGAACACTGAAGCTTTCTTT.

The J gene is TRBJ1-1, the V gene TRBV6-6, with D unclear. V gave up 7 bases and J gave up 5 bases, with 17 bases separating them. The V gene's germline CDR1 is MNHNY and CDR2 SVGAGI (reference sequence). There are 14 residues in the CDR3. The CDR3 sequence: CASTSLASGTEAFF. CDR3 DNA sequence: TGTGCCAGCACTTCATTGGCCTCCGGGACTGAAGCTTTCTTT.

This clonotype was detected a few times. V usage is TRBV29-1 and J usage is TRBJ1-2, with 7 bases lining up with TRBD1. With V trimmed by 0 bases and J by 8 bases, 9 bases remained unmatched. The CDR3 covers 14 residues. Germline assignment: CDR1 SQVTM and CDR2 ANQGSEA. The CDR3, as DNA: TGCAGCGTTGAAGATAGGGGGCTTTTGGGAGGCTACACCTTC. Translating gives CSVEDRGLLGGYTF.

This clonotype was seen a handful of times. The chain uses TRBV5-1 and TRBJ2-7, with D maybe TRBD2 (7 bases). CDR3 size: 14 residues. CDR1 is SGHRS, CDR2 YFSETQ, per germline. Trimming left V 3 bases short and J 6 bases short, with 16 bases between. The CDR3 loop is CASSSSGGQGEQYF. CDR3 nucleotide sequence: TGCGCCAGCAGCTCCTCCGGGGGGCAAGGCGAGCAGTACTTC.

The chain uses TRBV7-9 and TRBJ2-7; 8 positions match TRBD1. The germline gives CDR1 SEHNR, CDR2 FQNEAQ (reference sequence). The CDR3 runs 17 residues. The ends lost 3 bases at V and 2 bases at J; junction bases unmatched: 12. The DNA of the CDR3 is TGTGCCAGCAGCTTCAAGACCACCGGACAGGGAACCTACGAGCAGTACTTC. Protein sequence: CASSFKTTGQGTYEQYF.